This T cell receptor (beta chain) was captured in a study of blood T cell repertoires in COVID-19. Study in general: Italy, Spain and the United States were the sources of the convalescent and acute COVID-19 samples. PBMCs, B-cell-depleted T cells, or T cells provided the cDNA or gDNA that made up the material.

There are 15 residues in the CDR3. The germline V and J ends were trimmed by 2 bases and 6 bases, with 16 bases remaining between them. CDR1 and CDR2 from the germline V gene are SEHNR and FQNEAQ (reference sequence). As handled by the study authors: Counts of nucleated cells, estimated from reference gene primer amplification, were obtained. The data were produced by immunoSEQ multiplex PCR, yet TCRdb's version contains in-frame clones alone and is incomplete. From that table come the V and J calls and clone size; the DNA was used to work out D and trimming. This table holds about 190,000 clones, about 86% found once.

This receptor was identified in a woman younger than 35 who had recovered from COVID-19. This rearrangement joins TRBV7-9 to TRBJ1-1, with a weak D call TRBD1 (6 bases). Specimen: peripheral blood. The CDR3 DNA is TGTGCCAGCAGCTTAACGACAAACAGGGACCCTGAAGCTTTCTTT. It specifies CASSLTTNRDPEAFF. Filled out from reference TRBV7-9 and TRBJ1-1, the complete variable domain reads DTGVSQNPRHKITKRGQNVTFRCDPISEHNRLYWYRQTLGQGPEFLTYFQNEAQLEKSRLLSDRFSAERPKGSFSTLEIQRTEQGDSAMYLCASSLTTNRDPEAFFGQGTRLTVV.